Given below is one T cell receptor (beta chain) in context. Sequencing used immunoSEQ multiplex PCR; TCRdb keeps in-frame clones, though not all of them. The table records roughly 76,000 clones, approximately 90% of them present only once. This sample is part of a study of OX40 agonist ivuxolimab in advanced cancers. The CDR3 consists of 17 residues. Per the germline V gene, CDR1 is MDHEN and CDR2 is SYDVKM. With 2 bases clipped from V and 0 bases from J, the junction kept 7 bases outside the gene matches. The V call is TRBV28, the J call TRBJ2-1, with TRBD2 identical over 7 bases. The material was CD4+ or CD8+ T cells sorted from blood, obtained in a trial of the OX40 agonist ivuxolimab. The receptor's source is an adult with an advanced solid tumor such as melanoma, head and neck, liver or kidney cancer. This CDR3 reads CASSLGWRGSSYNEQFF. The CDR3 nucleotides read TGTGCCAGCAGTTTAGGTTGGCGGGGGAGCTCCTACAATGAGCAGTTCTTC.